A selection of T cell receptor beta chains follows, all from one sample in a study of OX40 agonist ivuxolimab in advanced cancers. The protocol was immunoSEQ multiplex PCR, while the TCRdb copy is restricted to in-frame clones and leaves out a portion. Here the sample spans 30,000 to 35,000 clones, around 81% being singletons. The sequenced sample was CD4+ or CD8+ T cells sorted from blood, obtained in a trial of the OX40 agonist ivuxolimab. The receptors here all came from an adult with an advanced solid tumor such as melanoma, head and neck, liver or kidney cancer. CDR3s leave out the opening cysteine and the closing phenylalanine or tryptophan.

j_gene: TRBJ2-4; v_gene: TRBV5-1; CDR3aa: ASSLGLAGTENIQY
j_gene: TRBJ2-3; v_gene: TRBV30; CDR3aa: AWNSNTDTQY
j_gene: TRBJ2-3; v_gene: TRBV4-3; CDR3aa: ASSQSLEDTQY
j_gene: TRBJ1-3; v_gene: TRBV11-2; CDR3aa: ASSLDRAGNTIY
j_gene: TRBJ2-5; v_gene: TRBV5-1; CDR3aa: ASSLVSLEETQY
j_gene: TRBJ1-2; v_gene: TRBV6-5; CDR3aa: AIRSEGKVGGYT
j_gene: TRBJ2-7; v_gene: TRBV20-1; CDR3aa: SAKTREQY
j_gene: TRBJ1-2; v_gene: TRBV6-5; CDR3aa: AISATRGGDGYT
j_gene: TRBJ1-1; v_gene: TRBV11-2; CDR3aa: ASSLMGLGTEAF
j_gene: TRBJ1-3; v_gene: TRBV5-1; CDR3aa: ASSLDGSNSGNTIY
j_gene: TRBJ2-6; v_gene: TRBV28; CDR3aa: ASSSAGGRGSGANVLT
j_gene: TRBJ2-7; v_gene: TRBV29-1; CDR3aa: SVRPSGSYEQY
j_gene: TRBJ2-7; v_gene: TRBV7-9; CDR3aa: ASSWGRAEQY
j_gene: TRBJ2-3; v_gene: TRBV11-2; CDR3aa: ASSLRQGYENTQY
j_gene: TRBJ1-3; v_gene: TRBV5-1; CDR3aa: ASSLAPGTSSGNTIY
j_gene: TRBJ2-7; v_gene: TRBV5-5; CDR3aa: ASSSGGVFPYEQY
j_gene: TRBJ2-7; v_gene: TRBV4-3; CDR3aa: ASSQDHATEVYEQY
j_gene: TRBJ1-3; v_gene: TRBV19; CDR3aa: ASSIWDRAAGNTIY
j_gene: TRBJ2-2; v_gene: TRBV9; CDR3aa: ASSAPTPKREGFSGELF
j_gene: TRBJ1-4; v_gene: TRBV11-2; CDR3aa: ASSLIGTGDEKLF
j_gene: TRBJ2-7; v_gene: TRBV6-1; CDR3aa: ASSWTSGGTYEQY
j_gene: TRBJ2-7; v_gene: TRBV5-1; CDR3aa: ASSSGTATYEQY